The TCR beta chain under discussion was sequenced for a study of blood T cell repertoires in COVID-19. In germline, CDR1 is LNHDA, CDR2 SQIVND (reference sequence). V lost 4 bases to trimming and J lost 0 bases; unmatched junction nucleotides: 8. The CDR3 contains 17 residues. TCRdb keeps only in-frame clones here, not all; method: immunoSEQ multiplex PCR. The sample has around 200,000 clones; more than 70% are singletons. The sequenced material came from peripheral blood. The TCR originated in a man aged 35 to 55 with active or convalescent COVID-19. The chain has TRBV19 and TRBJ2-1; 8 bases map to TRBD1. CDR3 DNA: TGTGCCAGTAGTACGACCCTGACAGGGGTCTCCTACAATGAGCAGTTCTTC. Residues: CASSTTLTGVSYNEQFF.